These T cell receptor beta chains were read from a single sample in a study of T-cell reconstitution after alpha-beta-depleted transplantation in children. TCRdb recomputed calls from the PCR reads with MiXCR, one row per CDR3 protein. The sample holds roughly 340,000 distinct CDR3 sequences; around 15% are singletons and the top ten take around 43%. Source: PBMCs, mostly from graft donor cells, taken 360 days after TCRalphabeta/CD19-depleted stem cell transplant. Source of these receptors: a male patient under 10 years old who had a stem cell transplant for acute lymphoblastic leukemia, so the T cells may come from the graft donor. Each CDR3 is given with its conserved first and last residue. D genes are given only for firm matches. Part of the rows lack a size; the others show once, few, many or a class for expanded clones.

d_call	cdr3_length	clone_size	j_call	v_call	cdr3_aa	cdr3_nt
.	13	.	TRBJ2-7	TRBV11-1	CASSLSVEYEQYF	TGTGCCAGCAGCTTATCAGTAGAGTACGAGCAGTACTTC
TRBD2	15	few	TRBJ2-7	TRBV12-3/TRBV12-4	CASSRRTSGAGEQYF	TGTGCCAGCAGCAGGCGGACTAGCGGTGCCGGGGAGCAGTACTTC
.	13	few	TRBJ2-1	TRBV28	CASSLLRGTMQFF	TGTGCCAGCAGCCTTCTAAGGGGGACGATGCAGTTCTTC
TRBD2	17	few	TRBJ2-1	TRBV7-2	CASCVVGSSGRAHEQFF	TGTGCCAGCTGCGTCGTTGGGAGTAGCGGGAGGGCGCATGAGCAGTTCTTC
.	14	few	TRBJ2-3	TRBV20-1	CSASAGTRTDTQYF	TGCAGTGCTAGTGCCGGGACTCGCACAGATACGCAGTATTTT
.	15	few	TRBJ2-1	TRBV9	CASSVGLDGYNEQFF	TGTGCCAGCAGCGTAGGACTAGACGGTTACAATGAGCAGTTCTTC
.	16	few	TRBJ2-3	TRBV7-6	CASSLIRGNPTDTQYF	TGTGCCAGCAGCTTAATTAGGGGGAACCCCACAGATACGCAGTATTTT
.	15	few	TRBJ2-2	TRBV7-2	CASSLGLTKLGELFF	TGTGCCAGCAGCTTAGGACTTACCAAACTGGGGGAGCTGTTTTTT
.	18	few	TRBJ2-4	TRBV28	CASSNLAIRSKAKNIQYF	TGTGCCAGCAGTAACTTGGCCATTCGATCCAAAGCCAAAAACATTCAGTACTTC
TRBD2	17	.	TRBJ2-7	TRBV25-1	CASSPSPGTSGTYEQYF	TGTGCCAGCAGTCCTTCACCCGGGACTAGCGGAACCTACGAGCAGTACTTC
TRBD1	17	many	TRBJ2-4	TRBV12-3/TRBV12-4	CASSSGPQGALGNIQYF	TGTGCCAGCAGTTCAGGCCCTCAGGGGGCATTGGGAAACATTCAGTACTTC
.	15	.	TRBJ1-3	TRBV7-9	CASSLVQGSGNTIYF	TGTGCCAGCAGCTTAGTGCAGGGTTCTGGAAACACCATATATTTT
.	21	.	TRBJ1-5	TRBV15	CATSRDNPGSGFPGANQPQHF	TGTGCCACCAGCAGAGATAACCCCGGGAGTGGATTTCCGGGCGCCAATCAGCCCCAGCATTTT
TRBD1	14	.	TRBJ2-7	TRBV5-1	CASSFGTGNHEQYF	TGCGCCAGCAGCTTTGGGACAGGGAACCACGAGCAGTACTTC
TRBD1	16	.	TRBJ2-1	TRBV12-3/TRBV12-4	CASSPPVGQPYNEQFF	TGTGCCAGCAGTCCTCCGGTGGGACAGCCCTACAATGAGCAGTTCTTC
.	15	.	TRBJ2-3	TRBV9	CASSVTSGTPDTQYF	TGTGCCAGCAGCGTAACTAGTGGCACCCCAGATACGCAGTATTTT
.	14	.	TRBJ2-3	TRBV3-1	CASSQGGAGDTQYF	TGTGCCAGCAGCCAGGGGGGAGCAGGAGATACGCAGTATTTT
.	14	.	TRBJ1-1	TRBV5-6	CASSLGTVVTEAFF	TGTGCCAGCAGCTTGGGCACCGTGGTCACTGAAGCTTTCTTT
.	18	few	TRBJ1-5	TRBV23-1	CASRTDSSREPRNQPQHF	TGCGCCAGCAGAACGGACTCATCTAGGGAGCCACGCAATCAGCCCCAGCATTTT
TRBD2	16	.	TRBJ2-3	TRBV7-2	CASSLASSGGTDTQYF	TGTGCCAGCAGCTTAGCGTCCAGCGGGGGCACAGATACGCAGTATTTT
.	14	.	TRBJ1-1	TRBV5-1	CATSLAGEGTEAFF	TGCGCCACCAGCTTGGCCGGGGAGGGAACTGAAGCTTTCTTT
.	15	.	TRBJ2-4	TRBV21-1	CAPTSTGVSWVIQYF	TGTGCCCCTACATCGACGGGGGTATCTTGGGTGATCCAGTACTTC
TRBD1	20	.	TRBJ1-4	TRBV28	CASSLNLYDPTGASNEKLFF	TGTGCCAGCAGTTTAAACTTGTATGACCCGACAGGGGCATCAAATGAAAAACTGTTTTTT
.	17	many	TRBJ2-5	TRBV11-2	CASSLDGWGGPQETQYF	TGTGCCAGCAGCTTAGATGGATGGGGGGGGCCCCAAGAGACCCAGTACTTC
.	11	few	TRBJ1-1	TRBV27	CASKFNTEAFF	TGTGCCAGCAAGTTCAACACTGAAGCTTTCTTT
TRBD1	15	.	TRBJ1-1	TRBV28	CASSLDRGLGTEAFF	TGTGCCAGCAGTCTTGACAGGGGGCTGGGCACTGAAGCTTTCTTT